Listed below are T cell receptor beta chains from one sample, sequenced in a study of PD-L1 blockade in urothelial cancer. The table came from immunoSEQ multiplex PCR; TCRdb's copy has only in-frame clones and leaves some out. This sample carries around 100,000 clones, around 87% of them seen once, and the ten largest clones take roughly 2%. This specimen consisted of PBMCs, obtained around atezolizumab (anti-PD-L1) treatment. These TCRs come from a man between 60 and 70 years old with urothelial cancer. Both conserved end residues are part of each CDR3. A D gene is named only where the DNA matches it firmly. Not every row has a clone size; where given, it reads once, few, many or a size class.

V,J,size,D,CDR3,DNA
TRBV5-1,TRBJ2-7,-,-,CASSVASLGQLYEQYF,TGCGCCAGCAGCGTCGCATCCCTTGGACAGCTCTACGAGCAGTACTTC
TRBV11-2,TRBJ2-7,-,-,CASSLGAGVYEQYF,TGTGCCAGCAGCTTAGGGGCAGGGGTGTACGAGCAGTACTTC
TRBV27,TRBJ2-1,-,TRBD2,CASSYRPSGSSYEQFF,TGTGCCAGCAGTTATCGGCCTAGCGGGAGTTCGTATGAGCAGTTCTTC
TRBV19,TRBJ2-5,-,TRBD1,CASSIGQGAETQYF,TGTGCCAGTAGTATAGGACAGGGGGCGGAGACCCAGTACTTC
TRBV7-2,TRBJ2-3,-,-,CASRGGLITDTQYF,TGTGCCAGCAGGGGAGGCCTGATCACAGATACGCAGTATTTT
TRBV19,TRBJ2-7,-,TRBD2,CASSTGGPVRAEQYF,TGTGCCAGTAGCACGGGAGGGCCTGTCCGAGCCGAGCAGTACTTC
TRBV15,TRBJ1-2,-,TRBD1,CATSRDRGDRVYGYTF,TGTGCCACCAGCAGAGATCGTGGGGACAGGGTCTATGGCTACACCTTC
TRBV29-1,TRBJ2-5,few,-,CSVEDPTASQETQYF,TGCAGCGTTGAAGATCCAACAGCCTCCCAAGAGACCCAGTACTTC
TRBV28,TRBJ1-5,-,TRBD1,CASRGTGGNNQPQHF,TGTGCCAGCAGAGGGACAGGGGGAAACAATCAGCCCCAGCATTTT
TRBV6-1,TRBJ2-2,-,TRBD2,CASTGTSGYTGELFF,TGTGCCAGCACGGGGACTAGCGGATACACCGGGGAGCTGTTTTTT
TRBV28,TRBJ2-7,-,-,CASRFPGGTYEQYF,TGTGCCAGCAGGTTCCCAGGGGGGACCTACGAGCAGTACTTC
TRBV7-3,TRBJ2-5,-,TRBD1,CASSSDRGSETQYF,TGTGCCAGCAGCTCGGACAGGGGATCGGAGACCCAGTACTTC
TRBV7-8,TRBJ2-6,-,TRBD1,CASSFLLRGQGYAGANVLTF,TGTGCCAGCAGCTTCCTGCTTAGGGGACAGGGATATGCTGGGGCCAACGTCCTGACTTTC
TRBV30,TRBJ2-3,-,-,CAWSLPTGPSTDTQYF,TGTGCCTGGAGTCTCCCGACAGGCCCTTCCACAGATACGCAGTATTTT
TRBV19,TRBJ1-2,-,TRBD1,CASSIAGGGADYGYTF,TGTGCCAGTAGTATAGCCGGAGGGGGCGCGGACTATGGCTACACCTTC
TRBV27,TRBJ2-3,-,TRBD1,CASTTRGTGGASTDTQYF,TGTGCCAGCACCACACGGGGGACAGGTGGGGCTAGCACAGATACGCAGTATTTT
TRBV5-1,TRBJ2-1,-,TRBD1,CASSSGQGNEQFF,TGCGCCAGCAGCTCGGGACAGGGCAATGAGCAGTTCTTC
TRBV6-6,TRBJ2-1,-,TRBD2,CASSDTGGAYNEQFF,TGTGCCAGCAGTGACACGGGGGGGGCCTACAATGAGCAGTTCTTC
TRBV4-1,TRBJ1-1,-,-,CASSQWTEVVTEAFF,TGCGCCAGCAGCCAATGGACAGAGGTTGTCACTGAAGCTTTCTTT
TRBV9,TRBJ1-1,-,-,CASSVAGYTEAFF,TGTGCCAGCAGCGTCGCAGGTTACACTGAAGCTTTCTTT
TRBV7-2,TRBJ2-5,-,TRBD1,CASSHTLGTAQETQYF,TGTGCCAGCAGTCATACCCTCGGGACAGCACAAGAGACCCAGTACTTC
TRBV27,TRBJ2-7,-,-,CASSPSAYEQYF,TGTGCCAGCAGTCCATCGGCCTACGAGCAGTACTTC
TRBV11-3,TRBJ1-1,-,-,CASSQGGSMNTEAFF,TGTGCCAGCAGCCAAGGCGGTTCCATGAACACTGAAGCTTTCTTT
TRBV28,TRBJ2-1,-,TRBD1,CASSPPTGPPYNEQFF,TGTGCCAGCAGTCCCCCGACAGGGCCTCCCTACAATGAGCAGTTCTTC
TRBV2,TRBJ2-5,-,TRBD2,CASSVTSGDFETQYF,TGTGCCAGCAGTGTTACTAGCGGCGACTTTGAGACCCAGTACTTC
TRBV5-1,TRBJ2-1,-,TRBD1,CASSYWDSPQFNEQFF,TGCGCCAGCAGCTACTGGGACAGCCCCCAATTCAATGAGCAGTTCTTC
TRBV5-1,TRBJ1-2,-,-,CASSSSTANYGYTF,TGCGCCAGCAGCTCATCGACAGCTAACTATGGCTACACCTTC
TRBV7-2,TRBJ2-4,-,TRBD1,CASSLAGTEKNIQYF,TGTGCCAGCAGCTTAGCGGGGACAGAAAAAAACATTCAGTACTTC
TRBV5-1,TRBJ2-7,-,TRBD1,CASSWSGQRASYEQYF,TGCGCCAGCAGCTGGTCGGGACAGAGGGCCTCCTACGAGCAGTACTTC
TRBV27,TRBJ1-2,-,TRBD1,CASRPGGTNYGYTF,TGTGCCAGCAGACCAGGGGGGACTAACTATGGCTACACCTTC
TRBV30,TRBJ2-3,-,TRBD2,CAWKDRGGVTDTQYF,TGTGCCTGGAAGGATCGCGGGGGGGTCACAGATACGCAGTATTTT
TRBV9,TRBJ2-5,-,-,CASSPRDFQETQYF,TGTGCCAGCAGCCCGAGGGACTTTCAAGAGACCCAGTACTTC